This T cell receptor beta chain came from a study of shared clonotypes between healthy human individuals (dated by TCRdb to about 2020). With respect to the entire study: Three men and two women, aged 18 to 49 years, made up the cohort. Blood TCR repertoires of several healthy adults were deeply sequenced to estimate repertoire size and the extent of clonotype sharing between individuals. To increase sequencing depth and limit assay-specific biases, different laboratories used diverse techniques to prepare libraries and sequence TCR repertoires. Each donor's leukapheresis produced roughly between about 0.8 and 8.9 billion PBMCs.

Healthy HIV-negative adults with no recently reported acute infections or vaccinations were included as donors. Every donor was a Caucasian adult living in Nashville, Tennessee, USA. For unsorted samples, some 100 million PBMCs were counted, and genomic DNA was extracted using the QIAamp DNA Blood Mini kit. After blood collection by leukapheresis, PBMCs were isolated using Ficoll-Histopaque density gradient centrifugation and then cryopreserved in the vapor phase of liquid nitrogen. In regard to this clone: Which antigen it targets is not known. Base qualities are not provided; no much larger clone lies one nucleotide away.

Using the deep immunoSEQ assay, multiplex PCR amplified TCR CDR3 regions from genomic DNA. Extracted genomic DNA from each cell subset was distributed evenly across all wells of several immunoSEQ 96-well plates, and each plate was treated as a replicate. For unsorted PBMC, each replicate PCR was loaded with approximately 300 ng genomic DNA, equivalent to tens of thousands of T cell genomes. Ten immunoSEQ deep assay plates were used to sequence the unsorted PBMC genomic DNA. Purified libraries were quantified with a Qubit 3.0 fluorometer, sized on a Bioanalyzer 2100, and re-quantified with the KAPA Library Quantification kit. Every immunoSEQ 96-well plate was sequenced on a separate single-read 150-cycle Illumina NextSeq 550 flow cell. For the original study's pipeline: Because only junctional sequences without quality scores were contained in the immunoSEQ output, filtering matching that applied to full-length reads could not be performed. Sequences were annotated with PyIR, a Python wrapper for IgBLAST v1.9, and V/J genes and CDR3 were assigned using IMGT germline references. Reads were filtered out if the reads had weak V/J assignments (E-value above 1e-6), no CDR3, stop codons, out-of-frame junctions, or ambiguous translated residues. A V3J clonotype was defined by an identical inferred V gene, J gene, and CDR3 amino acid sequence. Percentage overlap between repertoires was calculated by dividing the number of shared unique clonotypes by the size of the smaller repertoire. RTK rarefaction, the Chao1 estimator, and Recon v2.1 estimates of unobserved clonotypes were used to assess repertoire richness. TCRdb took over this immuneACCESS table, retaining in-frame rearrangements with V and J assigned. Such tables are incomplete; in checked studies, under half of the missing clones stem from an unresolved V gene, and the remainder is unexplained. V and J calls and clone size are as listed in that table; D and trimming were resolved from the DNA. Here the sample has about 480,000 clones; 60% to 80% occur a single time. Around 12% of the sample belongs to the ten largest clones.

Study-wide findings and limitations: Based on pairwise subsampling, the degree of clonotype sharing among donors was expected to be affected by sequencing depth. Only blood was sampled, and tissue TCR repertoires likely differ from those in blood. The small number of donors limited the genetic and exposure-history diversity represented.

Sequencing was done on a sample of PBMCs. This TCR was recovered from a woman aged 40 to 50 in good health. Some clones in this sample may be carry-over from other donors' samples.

The CDR3 region reads CSGRLAGGHNEQFF. The sequenced DNA: TGCAGCGGAAGACTAGCGGGAGGGCACAATGAGCAGTTCTTC. The chain couples TRBV29-1 to TRBJ2-1; TRBD2 fits 14 bases in the junction. Inclusive of the bounding cysteine and phenylalanine, the CDR3 is 14 residues long. The retained sequence is limited to the CDR3, 42 bases, with the frame set at the first base. The germline V end is reduced by 7 bases and the J end by 5 bases; junction bases left unmatched: 4. Taken from the germline V gene, the CDR1 and CDR2 loops are SQVTM and ANQGSEA.